The 24 T cell receptor beta chains reported below all come from one sample, sequenced in a study of CD8+CD57+ T cells in acquired aplastic anemia. Patients included in sequencing had previously demonstrated CD8+CD57+ cell expansion by flow cytometry. TCR beta VDJ and CDR3 profiling used genomic DNA as template. Each CDR3 protein is one row after TCRdb ran MiXCR on the reads. The data show about 180,000 distinct CDR3 sequences, more than 60% seen once. Sequencing was carried out using sorted CD4+, CD8+, or CD8+CD57+ T cells (not recorded which) from PBMCs. The source of these receptors is a human donor with aplastic anemia.

In the case of this clonotype: One junction end does not reproduce the germline sequence, and a read error may be involved. The chain couples TRBV7-8 to TRBJ2-7; weak D call: TRBD1 (5 bases). Germline lookup yields CDR1 SGHVS and CDR2 FQNEAQ. This CDR3 contains 14 residues. CDR3 sequence: CASSQGIQDSEQYF. CDR3 DNA sequence: TGCGCCAGCAGCCAAGGGATACAGGATAGCGAGCAGTACTTC.

This clonotype has a count of ten or more. The chain has TRBV4-1 and TRBJ1-3, with 7 bases fitting TRBD1. Trimming took 2 bases from V and 3 from J; bases not matched to a gene: 4. The CDR3 covers 15 residues. Germline CDR1 MGHRA, CDR2 YSYEKL. The CDR3 sequence is CASSQTSGGGNTIYF. Written as DNA, the CDR3 is TGCGCCAGCAGCCAAACATCAGGGGGTGGAAACACCATATATTTT.

V usage is TRBV20-1 and J usage is TRBJ2-7; perhaps TRBD1 as D (6 bases). V shed 0 bases and J shed 5 bases, with 17 bases lying between them. This CDR3 region has 15 residues. Looked up from germline, CDR1 is DFQATT and CDR2 is SNEGSKA (reference sequence). This CDR3 reads CSARDRTAGANEQYF. CDR3 in DNA: TGCAGTGCTAGAGATCGGACGGCAGGGGCCAACGAGCAGTACTTC.

This sequence joins TRBV7-3 and TRBJ2-5, with 9 positions matching TRBD2. The germline V gene has CDR1 SGHTA and CDR2 FQGTGA. The CDR3 is 15 amino acids. The V and J ends lost 5 bases and 2 bases, in that order; junction bases with no gene match: 6. CDR3 in amino acids: CASSPGGLAQETQYF. CDR3 in DNA: TGTGCCAGCAGCCCTGGAGGACTAGCGCAAGAGACCCAGTACTTC.

The chain employs TRBV24-1 and TRBJ1-2, with D possibly being TRBD1 (5 bases). Deletions cut 0 bases from V and 6 bases from J, with 10 bases between. The germline V gene encodes CDR1 KGHDR and CDR2 SFDVKD. This CDR3 is 14 amino acids long. The CDR3 region has the DNA TGTGCCACCAGTGATTTGGGGGGAGTTCATGGCTACACCTTC. Its translation is CATSDLGGVHGYTF.

As regards this clonotype: As the CDR3 is not closed by the conserved phenylalanine or tryptophan, this likely results from a read error. The gene calls are TRBV29-1 and TRBJ2-1; 8 bases line up with TRBD1. This CDR3 comprises 13 residues. After removal of 6 bases from V and 2 bases from J, the junction contained 3 bases not matched to a gene. Germline V gene lookup returns CDR1 SQVTM and CDR2 ANQGSEA. CDR3 loop: CSVPDRAYNEQFS. The CDR3 DNA sequence: TGCAGCGTACCGGACAGGGCCTACAATGAGCAGTTCTCC.

Ten or more counts support this clonotype. The chain combines TRBV19 with TRBJ2-1; no firm D call. The CDR3 is made up of 13 amino acids. Germline values: CDR1 LNHDA, CDR2 SQIVND (reference sequence). The ends were cut back, 3 bases at V and 4 bases at J, with 7 bases in the middle. The CDR3 spells CASSIDGYNEQFF. The CDR3 DNA reads TGTGCCAGTAGTATCGACGGGTACAATGAGCAGTTCTTC.

The J gene is TRBJ1-2, the V gene TRBV27, with 10 bases identical to TRBD1. This CDR3 has 16 amino acids. Germline trimming cut 5 bases from V and 8 bases from J; bases unmatched to any gene: 14. CDR1 is MNHEY and CDR2 is SMNVEV in the germline V gene (reference sequence). The CDR3 DNA reads as TGTGCCAGCAGTACATCGGACAGGGGGTTGGTTGAGGGCTACACCTTC. It encodes CASSTSDRGLVEGYTF.

The J gene is TRBJ2-7, the V gene TRBV2; D possibly corresponds to TRBD1 (6 bases). Per germline, CDR1 SNHLY and CDR2 FYNNEI. CDR3 size: 14 residues. Trimming pared 0 bases from V and 3 bases from J, leaving 9 bases between. CDR3 sequence: CASSEAYRDYEQYF. The CDR3, as DNA: TGTGCCAGCAGTGAAGCTTACAGGGACTACGAGCAGTACTTC.

The V gene is TRBV28, the J gene TRBJ1-1; D remains ambiguous. The germline V gene encodes CDR1 MDHEN and CDR2 SYDVKM. With 5 bases removed from V and 6 bases from J, the gap between germline ends came to 10 bases. The CDR3 contains 12 residues. CDR3 residues: CASSRRIAEAFF. CDR3 nucleotide sequence: TGTGCCAGCAGTAGAAGGATCGCTGAAGCTTTCTTT.

Concerning this clonotype: Because it lacks the conserved phenylalanine or tryptophan at the end, this CDR3 is likely a read error. J is TRBJ2-6 and V is TRBV7-2, with 10 bases identical to TRBD1. CDR1 is SGHTA and CDR2 is FQGNSA in the germline V gene. This CDR3 has 17 residues. V gave up 5 bases and J gave up 1 base; unmatched junction bases: 5. The CDR3 loop reads CASSQTGGASGANVLTL. In DNA form, the CDR3 reads TGTGCCAGCAGCCAGACAGGGGGCGCGTCTGGGGCCAACGTCCTGACTCTC.

The chain employs TRBV15 and TRBJ1-6, with TRBD1 as a possible D gene (5 bases). Germline values: CDR1 LNHNV, CDR2 YYDKDF (reference sequence). The CDR3 is 16 amino acids. Trimming removed 0 bases from V and 8 bases from J, with 14 bases in between. CDR3 loop: CATSRDPGRGYSPLHF. The CDR3 region has the DNA TGTGCCACCAGCAGAGATCCGGGACGGGGATATTCACCCCTCCACTTT.

In nucleotides, the CDR3 is TGTGCCAGCAGCTCGGTAGGAGTACACTATGGCTACACCTTC. As protein: CASSSVGVHYGYTF. The chain links TRBV7-9 to TRBJ1-2, with no clear D. CDR3 size: 14 residues. Germline values: CDR1 SEHNR, CDR2 FQNEAQ (reference sequence). V lost 4 bases, J lost 3 bases, and 12 bases lay in between.

This clonotype was picked up many times. A much more abundant neighbour one base away suggests this may be a read error. The V call is TRBV5-8, the J call TRBJ2-2; a weak D match, TRBD1 (5 bases). The CDR3 sequence is 15 residues long. V gave up 2 bases and J gave up 5 bases, with 13 bases separating them. CDR1 SGHTS and CDR2 YDEGEE come from the germline V gene. The chain's CDR3 is CASSFADKGTGELFF. DNA for the CDR3: TGTGCCAGCAGCTTTGCGGACAAGGGGACCGGGGAGCTGTTTTTT.

This clonotype showed up many times. The chain recombines TRBV2 with TRBJ2-7; D not resolved. Trimming shortened V by 4 bases and J by 4 bases, and 5 bases separated the two germline ends. This CDR3 comprises 11 residues. Germline V CDR1 and CDR2: SNHLY, FYNNEI. The CDR3 spells CASSGGYEQYF. The CDR3 coding sequence is TGTGCCAGCAGTGGCGGATACGAGCAGTACTTC.

In its sample, this clonotype ranks as medium-sized. This chain joins TRBV19 and TRBJ2-7; TRBD1 aligns across 7 bases. Germline V gene data show CDR1 as LNHDA and CDR2 as SQIVND (reference sequence). The V gene end was trimmed by 5 bases and the J gene end by 5 bases; junction bases not matched to a gene: 6. The CDR3 runs to 13 residues. The CDR3 sequence is CASSRITGDEQYF. The CDR3 nucleotides read TGTGCCAGTAGTCGGATTACAGGGGACGAGCAGTACTTC.

This clonotype was counted many times. This chain links TRBV7-9 with TRBJ2-1; the D is unclear. The CDR3 covers 13 residues. The ends were cut back, 5 bases at V and 1 base at J, with 6 bases in the middle. The germline CDR1 and CDR2 sequences are SEHNR and FQNEAQ (reference sequence). CDR3 amino acids: CASSPVSYNEQFF. The CDR3 DNA is TGTGCCAGCAGCCCCGTGTCCTACAATGAGCAGTTCTTC.

This clonotype occurred a few times. The rearrangement uses TRBV27 and TRBJ1-2, with 9 positions matching TRBD1. The CDR3 covers 16 residues. CDR1 MNHEY and CDR2 SMNVEV come from the germline V gene (reference sequence). J gave up 1 base and V 5 bases, and 8 bases lay outside the gene matches. The DNA of the CDR3 is TGTGCCAGCAGTCCCGGGACAGGGACCTTTAACTATGGCTACACCTTC. Its translation: CASSPGTGTFNYGYTF.

The chain combines TRBV11-2 with TRBJ1-2; D is ambiguous. Between the trimmed V and J ends, which lost 1 base and 10 bases, there was a span of 7 bases. Germline V gene lookup returns CDR1 SGHAT and CDR2 FQNNGV. This CDR3 comprises 11 residues. The CDR3 reads CASSLAGSYTF. The DNA for the CDR3 is TGTGCCAGCAGCTTAGCGGGCTCCTACACCTTC.

This clonotype was counted ten times or more. The gene calls are TRBV12-3 or TRBV12-4 and TRBJ2-7, with TRBD1 matching 9 bases. The CDR3 extends over 14 amino acids. J lost 0 bases, V lost 8 bases, and 5 bases had no gene match. The CDR3 region has the DNA TGTGCCAGCGCCCCGACAGGGGGCTCCTACGAGCAGTACTTC. This encodes CASAPTGGSYEQYF.

This chain uses TRBV24-1 with TRBJ1-5; 8 bases line up with TRBD1. The CDR3 has 14 residues. CDR1 and CDR2 from the germline V gene are KGHDR and SFDVKD. V lost 6 bases and J lost 6; bases outside the gene matches: 6. CDR3 coding DNA: TGTGCCACCAGTCATGGACAGGGAGTTCAGCCCCAGCATTTT. It is translated as CATSHGQGVQPQHF.

This clonotype showed up many times. The V gene is TRBV29-1, the J gene TRBJ2-3; D could derive from TRBD1 or TRBD2 (5 bases each). The CDR3 runs to 13 residues. V gave up 6 bases and J gave up 3 bases, with 13 bases separating them. Germline loops: CDR1 SQVTM, CDR2 ANQGSEA. The CDR3 spells CSVRDPGTDTQYF. DNA for the CDR3: TGCAGCGTCAGGGACCCTGGGACAGATACGCAGTATTTT.

This clonotype came up a few times. J is TRBJ2-1 and V is TRBV3-1; D is unresolved. The V end was cut by 3 bases, the J end by 6 bases, with 6 bases between. This CDR3 comprises 12 residues. Germline V lookup: CDR1 LGHDT, CDR2 YNNKEL (reference sequence). This CDR3 reads CASSHRGNEQFF. The DNA for the CDR3 is TGTGCCAGCAGCCATAGAGGCAATGAGCAGTTCTTC.

This clonotype was observed at least ten times. This rearrangement joins TRBV7-8 to TRBJ2-3; D might be TRBD1 or TRBD2, each matching 5 bases. Trimming removed 6 bases from V and 2 bases from J, with 12 bases in between. Germline CDR1 is SGHVS and CDR2 is FQNEAQ. The CDR3 runs 14 residues. The CDR3 DNA sequence: TGTGCCAGCAGGGACACAGCGGCCACAGATACGCAGTATTTT. Its translation: CASRDTAATDTQYF.